A selection of T cell receptor beta chains follows, all from one sample in a study of early T cells in non-severe SARS-CoV-2 infection. MiXCR, applied by TCRdb to the 5' RACE reads, yields one record per CDR3 protein. Among under 95,000 distinct CDR3 sequences listed, 14% to 15% were seen once. Source material: whole blood. All receptors derive from an adult who was a healthcare worker with PCR-confirmed SARS-CoV-2 infection or an uninfected control (not recorded which). Both conserved end residues are part of each CDR3. The order of the fields is V gene, clone size, D gene, J gene, CDR3 protein, CDR3 DNA. The D gene is left open where the match is weak. Expanded clones get a size class; other rows say once, few or many, or leave the size out.

V gene: TRBV27; clone size: NA; D gene: NA; J gene: TRBJ2-7; CDR3 protein: CASSLREGPYEQYF; CDR3 DNA: TGTGCCAGCAGTTTAAGGGAAGGACCCTACGAGCAGTACTTC
V gene: TRBV20-1; clone size: NA; D gene: NA; J gene: TRBJ2-1; CDR3 protein: CSAFLDPYNEQFF; CDR3 DNA: TGCAGTGCCTTTCTAGATCCCTACAATGAGCAGTTCTTC
V gene: TRBV20-1; clone size: NA; D gene: NA; J gene: TRBJ2-1; CDR3 protein: CSARGVWYNEQFF; CDR3 DNA: TGCAGTGCTAGAGGAGTGTGGTACAATGAGCAGTTCTTC
V gene: TRBV20-1; clone size: NA; D gene: TRBD2; J gene: TRBJ2-1; CDR3 protein: CSARSPLREDYNEQFF; CDR3 DNA: TGCAGTGCTAGGTCCCCATTGCGGGAGGATTACAATGAGCAGTTCTTC
V gene: TRBV6-5; clone size: once; D gene: NA; J gene: TRBJ2-7; CDR3 protein: CASSGAAVPSYEQYF; CDR3 DNA: TGTGCCAGCAGCGGCGCCGCCGTCCCATCCTACGAGCAGTACTTC
V gene: TRBV20-1; clone size: NA; D gene: NA; J gene: TRBJ2-1; CDR3 protein: CSAIPRGEQFF; CDR3 DNA: TGCAGTGCTATCCCCCGGGGGGAGCAGTTCTTC
V gene: TRBV28; clone size: NA; D gene: TRBD1; J gene: TRBJ1-3; CDR3 protein: CASNPTGYSGNTIYF; CDR3 DNA: TGTGCCAGCAACCCGACAGGGTACTCTGGAAACACCATATATTTT
V gene: TRBV20-1; clone size: many; D gene: NA; J gene: TRBJ1-4; CDR3 protein: CSASRAGPTGGGEKLFF; CDR3 DNA: TGCAGTGCTAGTCGGGCTGGACCGACGGGAGGTGGTGAAAAACTGTTTTTT
V gene: TRBV18; clone size: NA; D gene: NA; J gene: TRBJ2-2; CDR3 protein: CASSPAGNTGELFF; CDR3 DNA: TGTGCCAGCTCACCAGCAGGGAACACCGGGGAGCTGTTTTTT
V gene: TRBV19; clone size: few; D gene: TRBD1; J gene: TRBJ2-7; CDR3 protein: CASSAGQGYRAYEQYF; CDR3 DNA: TGTGCCAGTAGTGCGGGACAGGGGTATCGGGCCTACGAGCAGTACTTC
V gene: TRBV27; clone size: few; D gene: NA; J gene: TRBJ2-7; CDR3 protein: CATIGLDRGYEQYF; CDR3 DNA: TGTGCCACCATCGGGCTCGACCGGGGCTACGAGCAGTACTTC
V gene: TRBV7-2; clone size: NA; D gene: NA; J gene: TRBJ1-2; CDR3 protein: CASSLEWDYGYTF; CDR3 DNA: TGTGCCAGCAGCTTAGAGTGGGACTATGGCTACACCTTC
V gene: TRBV5-4; clone size: many; D gene: NA; J gene: TRBJ2-1; CDR3 protein: CASSFGGSSYNEQFF; CDR3 DNA: TGTGCCAGCAGCTTCGGCGGAAGCTCCTACAATGAGCAGTTCTTC